One and the same sample provided the 22 T cell receptor beta chains below, sequenced in a study of cytomegalovirus exposure and HLA in healthy donors. The PCR contained 60 Vbeta and 13 Jbeta primers. Assay: immunoSEQ multiplex PCR; the TCRdb copy retains only in-frame clones and omits some. The sample carries about 90,000 clones, 70% to 85% recorded once. The material sequenced was PBMCs. The source is a man between 18 and 29 years old in good health and CMV-seronegative.

The V and J genes are TRBV5-1 and TRBJ2-1, with a tentative D call TRBD2 (7 bases). The CDR3 totals 15 residues. CDR1 is SGHRS and CDR2 is YFSETQ in the germline V gene. V shed 0 bases and J shed 7 bases, with 14 bases lying between them. The CDR3: CASSLAVGGGNEQFF. In DNA, the CDR3 is TGCGCCAGCAGCTTGGCCGTGGGAGGGGGGAATGAGCAGTTCTTC.

CDR3 sequence (DNA): TGTGCCAGCACCAAGACGGGGAACACTGAAGCTTTCTTT. The encoded protein is CASTKTGNTEAFF. The gene calls are TRBV6-6 and TRBJ1-1, with D hard to call. The CDR3 is 13 residues long. Trimming pared 7 bases from V and 1 base from J, leaving 10 bases between. The germline CDR1 and CDR2 sequences are MNHNY and SVGAGI (reference sequence).

The rearrangement uses TRBV9 and TRBJ1-4; no clear D. The length of the CDR3 is 15 residues. V shed 3 bases and J shed 4 bases, with 13 bases lying between them. Germline V gene sequence: CDR1 SGDLS, CDR2 YYNGEE. CDR3 sequence reads: CASSASGGYNEKLFF. CDR3 sequence (DNA): TGTGCCAGCAGCGCCTCCGGAGGGTATAATGAAAAACTGTTTTTT. The entire variable domain, with the rest obtained from reference TRBV9 and TRBJ1-4, is as follows: DSGVTQTPKHLITATGQRVTLRCSPRSGDLSVYWYQQSLDQGLQFLIQYYNGEERAKGNILERFSAQQFPDLHSELNLSSLELGDSALYFCASSASGGYNEKLFFGSGTQLSVL.

CDR3 residues: CASSKTANYGYTF. Here the CDR3 DNA reads TGTGCCAGCAGCAAGACAGCAAACTATGGCTACACCTTC. This chain connects TRBV5-8 to TRBJ1-2; D is possibly TRBD1 (5 bases). Germline loops: CDR1 SGHTS, CDR2 YDEGEE. Trimming removed 4 bases at V and 2 bases at J, with 9 bases between. The CDR3 runs to 13 residues. Full variable domain (missing parts from reference TRBV5-8 and TRBJ1-2): EAGVTQSPTHLIKTRGQQATLRCSPISGHTSVYWYQQALGLGLQFLLWYDEGEERNRGNFPPRFSGRQFPNYSSELNVNALELEDSALYLCASSKTANYGYTFGSGTRLTVV.

The chain carries TRBV7-9 and TRBJ1-2; D may be TRBD1 (5 bases). The CDR3 spans 12 residues. Trimming removed 1 base from V and 8 bases from J, with 8 bases in between. Germline lookup yields CDR1 SEHNR and CDR2 FQNEAQ (reference sequence). The CDR3 DNA reads as TGTGCCAGCAGCTTAGACCGGGGGGGCTACACCTTC. Protein: CASSLDRGGYTF.

The rearrangement links TRBV9 to TRBJ1-1; the D gene is possibly TRBD1 (5 bases). V was cut by 4 bases and J by 3 bases, with 13 bases left in between. The CDR3 totals 14 residues. CDR1 SGDLS and CDR2 YYNGEE come from the germline V gene. CDR3: CASSPGRTYTEAFF. The CDR3 DNA reads TGTGCCAGCAGCCCAGGGAGGACGTACACTGAAGCTTTCTTT.

This chain connects TRBV5-4 to TRBJ2-7, with D possibly matching TRBD2 (5 bases). Germline V lookup: CDR1 SGHNT, CDR2 YYREEE (reference sequence). CDR3 length: 15 residues. Trimming took off 4 bases at V and 6 bases at J, with 20 bases between the two ends. The CDR3 spells CASSRNDHNGGEQYF. The CDR3 DNA is TGTGCCAGCAGCCGTAATGACCACAATGGAGGCGAGCAGTACTTC.

This sequence joins TRBV12-5 and TRBJ2-1, with D unresolved. The germline V gene encodes CDR1 LGHNT and CDR2 FRNRAP. CDR3 size: 12 residues. V lost 5 bases and J 8 bases, leaving 10 bases between the germline ends. As DNA, the CDR3 is TGTGCTAGTGGTCGGTTCCCGGATGAGCAGTTCTTC. The encoded protein is CASGRFPDEQFF.

This sequence joins TRBV28 and TRBJ2-7, with unresolved D. The germline CDR1 and CDR2 sequences are MDHEN and SYDVKM. The CDR3 loop spans 12 amino acids. Trimming pared 6 bases from V and 0 bases from J, leaving 6 bases between. The CDR3 DNA reads TGTGCCAGCAGCCCCAGCTCCTACGAGCAGTACTTC. It encodes CASSPSSYEQYF.

V usage is TRBV4-2 and J usage is TRBJ2-2; the match to TRBD2 covers 14 bases. The CDR3 contains 16 residues. Losses at the gene ends were 0 bases for V and 10 bases for J; bases not matched to a gene: 4. Germline-derived CDR1 and CDR2 are LGHNA and YNFKEQ. The CDR3 DNA follows: TGTGCCAGCAGCCAAGAGGGACTAGCGGGAGTCCAGGAGCTGTTTTTT. Protein: CASSQEGLAGVQELFF.

The chain uses TRBV12-5 and TRBJ2-1, with D maybe TRBD2 (6 bases). Trimming pared 6 bases from V and 7 bases from J, leaving 16 bases between. The CDR3 spans 14 residues. The germline CDR1 and CDR2 sequences are LGHNT and FRNRAP. In DNA, the CDR3 is TGTGCTAGTGGGCGGGCAATCCGGGAGAATGAGCAGTTCTTC. Residues: CASGRAIRENEQFF. The complete variable domain, with remaining parts taken from reference TRBV12-5 and TRBJ2-1, reads DARVTQTPRHKVTEMGQEVTMRCQPILGHNTVFWYRQTMMQGLELLAYFRNRAPLDDSGMPKDRFSAEMPDATLATLKIQPSEPRDSAVYFCASGRAIRENEQFFGPGTRLTVL.

The chain carries TRBV7-3 and TRBJ1-2; TRBD1 agrees at 10 bases. Germline V gene data show CDR1 as SGHTA and CDR2 as FQGTGA. The junction had 6 bases not matched to a gene; V was cut back by 4 bases and J by 4 bases. The CDR3 runs to 15 residues. CDR3 in amino acids: CASSSTGGASYGYTF. The CDR3 DNA sequence: TGTGCCAGCAGCTCGACAGGGGGCGCGAGCTATGGCTACACCTTC.

The J gene is TRBJ2-7, the V gene TRBV9, with D maybe TRBD1 (6 bases). CDR1 is SGDLS and CDR2 is YYNGEE in the germline V gene. This CDR3 has 13 amino acids. V was cut by 0 bases and J by 4 bases, with 8 bases left in between. The CDR3 here is CASSVETGYEQYF. DNA for the CDR3: TGTGCCAGCAGCGTAGAAACAGGGTACGAGCAGTACTTC.

This chain connects TRBV11-2 to TRBJ2-1, with TRBD1 identical over 8 bases. V lost 5 bases, J lost 8 bases, and 11 bases stayed unmatched. Germline CDR1 is SGHAT and CDR2 is FQNNGV. CDR3 size: 15 residues. The CDR3 DNA reads as TGTGCCAGCAGCCAACCAGGGGGCGTGACACATGAGCAGTTCTTC. The encoded protein is CASSQPGGVTHEQFF.

The V gene is TRBV19, the J gene TRBJ2-1, with D perhaps TRBD2 (6 bases). In germline, CDR1 is LNHDA, CDR2 SQIVND (reference sequence). V shed 7 bases and J shed 7 bases, with 20 bases lying between them. CDR3 length: 15 residues. In DNA, the CDR3 is TGTGCCAGTACTCTAGAGGGAAGGGCGGGGAATGAGCAGTTCTTC. This gives the protein CASTLEGRAGNEQFF.

This chain joins TRBV7-8 and TRBJ1-1; D not resolved. This CDR3 has 13 residues. V was trimmed by 1 base and J by 8 bases, leaving 11 bases between them. Germline loops: CDR1 SGHVS, CDR2 FQNEAQ. The CDR3 nucleotides read TGTGCCAGCAGCTTAGGCGACAAGTCAGAAGCTTTCTTT. Its protein is CASSLGDKSEAFF.

V and J are TRBV5-1 and TRBJ1-1; perhaps TRBD1 as D (5 bases). Germline-derived CDR1 and CDR2 are SGHRS and YFSETQ. This CDR3 is 13 amino acids long. The V and J ends lost 1 base and 1 base respectively, with 5 bases between them. CDR3 sequence: CASSLTGNTEAFF. CDR3 bases: TGCGCCAGCAGCTTGACAGGGAACACTGAAGCTTTCTTT.

The chain carries TRBV9 and TRBJ2-5, with D unresolved. The CDR3 is 13 residues long. V was clipped by 3 bases and J by 5 bases, with 11 bases between them. CDR1 SGDLS and CDR2 YYNGEE come from the germline V gene. In DNA form, the CDR3 reads TGTGCCAGCAGCGCTAACCCCTCGGAGACCCAGTACTTC. It yields the protein CASSANPSETQYF.

The chain recombines TRBV7-3 with TRBJ1-2; D is possibly TRBD1 (5 bases). V was shortened by 5 bases and J by 7 bases, with 14 bases between the two germline ends. CDR1 is SGHTA, CDR2 FQGTGA, per germline. This CDR3 contains 13 residues. CDR3 bases: TGTGCCAGCAGCCCCAGGGTGGGTAGTGGCTACACCTTC. The encoded protein is CASSPRVGSGYTF. Combining the CDR3 with reference TRBV7-3 and TRBJ1-2 gives the whole variable domain GAGVSQTPSNKVTEKGKYVELRCDPISGHTALYWYRQSLGQGPEFLIYFQGTGAADDSGLPNDRFFAVRPEGSVSTLKIQRTERGDSAVYLCASSPRVGSGYTFGSGTRLTVV.

The chain uses TRBV18 and TRBJ1-4, with D possibly TRBD1 on 6 matching bases. This CDR3 spans 16 amino acids. Between the trimmed V and J ends, which lost 3 bases and 2 bases, there was a span of 13 bases. Germline V gene sequence: CDR1 KGHSH, CDR2 LQKENI. CDR3 in amino acids: CASSPTGQGTNEKLFF. DNA for the CDR3: TGTGCCAGCTCACCTACAGGGCAGGGGACTAATGAAAAACTGTTTTTT.

J is TRBJ1-2 and V is TRBV15; 9 nucleotides agree with TRBD1. The CDR3 has 14 amino acids. V was pared by 8 bases and J by 3 bases, with 7 bases of the junction left unmatched. In germline, CDR1 is LNHNV, CDR2 YYDKDF (reference sequence). CDR3 bases: TGTGCCACCGTCCCGGGACAGGGAGACTATGGCTACACCTTC. Translated, it gives CATVPGQGDYGYTF.

This chain joins TRBV19 and TRBJ1-4; D remains unclear. The CDR3 sequence is 14 residues long. Germline V gene lookup returns CDR1 LNHDA and CDR2 SQIVND (reference sequence). V was shortened by 3 bases and J by 7 bases, with 12 bases between the two germline ends. CDR3: CASSITGSGEKLFF. The CDR3, as DNA: TGTGCCAGTAGTATTACCGGGTCGGGTGAAAAACTGTTTTTT. Complete variable domain (other parts from reference TRBV19 and TRBJ1-4): DGGITQSPKYLFRKEGQNVTLSCEQNLNHDAMYWYRQDPGQGLRLIYYSQIVNDFQKGDIAEGYSVSREKKESFPLTVTSAQKNPTAFYLCASSITGSGEKLFFGSGTQLSVL.